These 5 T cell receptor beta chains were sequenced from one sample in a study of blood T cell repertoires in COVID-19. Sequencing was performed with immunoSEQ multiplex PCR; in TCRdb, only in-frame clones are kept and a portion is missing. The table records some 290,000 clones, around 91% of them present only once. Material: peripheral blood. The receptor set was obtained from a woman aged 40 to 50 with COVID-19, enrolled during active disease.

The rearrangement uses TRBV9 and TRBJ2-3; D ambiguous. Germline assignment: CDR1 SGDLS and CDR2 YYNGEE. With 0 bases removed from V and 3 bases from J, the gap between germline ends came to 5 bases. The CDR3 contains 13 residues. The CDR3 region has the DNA TGTGCCAGCAGCGTAGGGAGAACAGATACGCAGTATTTT. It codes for CASSVGRTDTQYF.

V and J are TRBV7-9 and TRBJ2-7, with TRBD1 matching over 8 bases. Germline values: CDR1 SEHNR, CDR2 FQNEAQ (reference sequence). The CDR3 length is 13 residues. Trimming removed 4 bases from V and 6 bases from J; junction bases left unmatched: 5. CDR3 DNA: TGTGCCAGCAGCTCCCGGACAGGGTTCGAGCAGTACTTC. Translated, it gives CASSSRTGFEQYF.

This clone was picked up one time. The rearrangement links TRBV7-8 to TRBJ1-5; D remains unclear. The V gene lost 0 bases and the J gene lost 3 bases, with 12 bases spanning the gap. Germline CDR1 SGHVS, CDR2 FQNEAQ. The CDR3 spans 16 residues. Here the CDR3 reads CASSLAASRFNQPQHF. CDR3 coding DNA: TGTGCCAGCAGCTTAGCGGCGTCCAGGTTCAATCAGCCCCAGCATTTT.

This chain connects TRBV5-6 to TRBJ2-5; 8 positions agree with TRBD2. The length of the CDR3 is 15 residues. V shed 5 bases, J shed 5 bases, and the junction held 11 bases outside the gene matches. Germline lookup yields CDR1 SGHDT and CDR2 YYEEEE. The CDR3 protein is CASSPLKREWETQYF. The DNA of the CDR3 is TGTGCCAGCAGTCCTTTGAAGCGGGAGTGGGAGACCCAGTACTTC.

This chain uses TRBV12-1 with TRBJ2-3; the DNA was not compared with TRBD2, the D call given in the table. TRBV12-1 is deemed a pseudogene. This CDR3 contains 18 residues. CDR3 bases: TGTGCCAGCAGCTCACCGACTAGCGGGAGACCTAACACAGATACGCAGTATTTT. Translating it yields CASSSPTSGRPNTDTQYF.